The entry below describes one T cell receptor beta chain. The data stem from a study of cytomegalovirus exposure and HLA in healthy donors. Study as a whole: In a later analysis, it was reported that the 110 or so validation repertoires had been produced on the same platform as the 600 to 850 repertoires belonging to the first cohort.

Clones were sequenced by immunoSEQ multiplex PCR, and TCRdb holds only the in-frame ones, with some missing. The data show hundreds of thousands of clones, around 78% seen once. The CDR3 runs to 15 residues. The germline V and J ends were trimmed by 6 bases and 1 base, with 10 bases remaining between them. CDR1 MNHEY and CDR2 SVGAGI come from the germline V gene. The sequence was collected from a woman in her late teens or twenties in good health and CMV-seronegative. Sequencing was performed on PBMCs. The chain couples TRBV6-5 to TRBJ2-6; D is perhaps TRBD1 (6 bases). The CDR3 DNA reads TGTGCCAGCAGCCCCCAGGGGTCTGGGGCCAACGTCCTGACTTTC. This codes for CASSPQGSGANVLTF.